The present T cell receptor (beta chain) was sequenced within a study of CD4 and CD8 cells across lung adenocarcinoma regions. Localized lung adenocarcinoma, a non-small cell lung cancer, affected the donors. This clonotype was counted ten times or more. TCRdb recomputed calls from the PCR reads with MiXCR, one row per CDR3 protein. The sample holds some 20,000 distinct CDR3 sequences, about 43% seen once. This CDR3 has 15 residues. Trimming took 6 bases from V and 0 from J; bases not matched to a gene: 4. Per the germline V gene, CDR1 is MNHEY and CDR2 is SVGEGT. The sequencing sample was made of CD4+ T cells from the margin of a lung tumor. This chain uses TRBV6-2 or TRBV6-3 with TRBJ2-7; 11 nucleotides agree with TRBD2. This clonotype was obtained from a male donor with lung adenocarcinoma. The CD4 and CD8 labels of this study may be unreliable. DNA for the CDR3: TGTGCCAGCAGCCGGGGACTAGCGGCCTCCTACGAGCAGTACTTC. Residues: CASSRGLAASYEQYF.